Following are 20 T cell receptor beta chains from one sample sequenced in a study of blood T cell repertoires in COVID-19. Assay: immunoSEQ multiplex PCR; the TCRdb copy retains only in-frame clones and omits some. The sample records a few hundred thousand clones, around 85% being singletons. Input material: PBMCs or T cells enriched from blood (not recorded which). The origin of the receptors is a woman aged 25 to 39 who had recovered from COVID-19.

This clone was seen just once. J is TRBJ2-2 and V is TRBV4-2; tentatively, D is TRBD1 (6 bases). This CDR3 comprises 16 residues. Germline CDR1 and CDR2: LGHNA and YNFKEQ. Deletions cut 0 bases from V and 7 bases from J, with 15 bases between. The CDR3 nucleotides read TGTGCCAGCAGCCAAGACGGACTCCAGGGGATCGGGGAGCTGTTTTTT. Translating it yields CASSQDGLQGIGELFF.

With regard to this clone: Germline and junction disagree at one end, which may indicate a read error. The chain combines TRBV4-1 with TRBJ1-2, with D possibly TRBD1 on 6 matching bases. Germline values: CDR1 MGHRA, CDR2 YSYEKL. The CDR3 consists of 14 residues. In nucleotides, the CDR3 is TGCGCCAGCAGCCAAGATGGTTCACAGGCCTTCAGGGGCTTC. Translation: CASSQDGSQAFRGF.

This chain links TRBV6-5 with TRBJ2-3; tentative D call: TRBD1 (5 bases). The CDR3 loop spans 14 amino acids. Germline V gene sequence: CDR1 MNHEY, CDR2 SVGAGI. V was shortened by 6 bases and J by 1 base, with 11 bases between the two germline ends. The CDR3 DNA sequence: TGTGCCAGCAGCGACAGTTCTCGCACAGATACGCAGTATTTT. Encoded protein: CASSDSSRTDTQYF.

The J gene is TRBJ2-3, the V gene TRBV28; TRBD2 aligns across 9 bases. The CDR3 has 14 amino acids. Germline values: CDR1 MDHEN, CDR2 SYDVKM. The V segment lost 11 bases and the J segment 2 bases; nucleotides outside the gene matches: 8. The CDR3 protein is CAHNSGSFTDTQYF. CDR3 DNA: TGTGCCCACAATAGCGGGAGCTTCACAGATACGCAGTATTTT. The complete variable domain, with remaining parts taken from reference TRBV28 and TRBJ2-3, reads DVKVTQSSRYLVKRTGEKVFLECVQDMDHENMFWYRQDPGLGLRLIYFSYDVKMKEKGDIPEGYSVSREKKERFSLILESASTNQTSMYLCAHNSGSFTDTQYFGPGTRLTVL.

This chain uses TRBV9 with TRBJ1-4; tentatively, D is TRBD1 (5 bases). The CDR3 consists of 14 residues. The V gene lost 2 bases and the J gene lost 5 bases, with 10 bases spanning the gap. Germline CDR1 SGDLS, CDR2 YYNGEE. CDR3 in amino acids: CASSVSGLNEKLFF. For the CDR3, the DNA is TGTGCCAGCAGCGTCTCAGGGTTGAATGAAAAACTGTTTTTT.

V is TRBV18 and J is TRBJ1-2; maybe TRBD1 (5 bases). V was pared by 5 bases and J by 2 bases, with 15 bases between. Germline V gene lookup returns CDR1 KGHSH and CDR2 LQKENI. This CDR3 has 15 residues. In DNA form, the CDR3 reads TGTGCCAGCTCAAGGGGATCGGAACTGAACTATGGCTACACCTTC. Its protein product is CASSRGSELNYGYTF.

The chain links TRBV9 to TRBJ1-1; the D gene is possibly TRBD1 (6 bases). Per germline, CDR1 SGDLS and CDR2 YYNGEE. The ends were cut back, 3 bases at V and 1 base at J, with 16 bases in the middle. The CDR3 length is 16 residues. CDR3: CASSATPGQANTEAFF. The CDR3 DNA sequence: TGTGCCAGCAGCGCAACCCCGGGACAAGCGAACACTGAAGCTTTCTTT.

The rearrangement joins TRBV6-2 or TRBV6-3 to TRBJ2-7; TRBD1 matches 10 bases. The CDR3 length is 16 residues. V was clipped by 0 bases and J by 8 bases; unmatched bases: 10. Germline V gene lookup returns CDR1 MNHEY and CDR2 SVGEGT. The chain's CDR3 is CASSYSQRGTGAQQYF. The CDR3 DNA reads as TGTGCCAGCAGTTACTCCCAGCGAGGGACAGGGGCACAGCAGTACTTC.

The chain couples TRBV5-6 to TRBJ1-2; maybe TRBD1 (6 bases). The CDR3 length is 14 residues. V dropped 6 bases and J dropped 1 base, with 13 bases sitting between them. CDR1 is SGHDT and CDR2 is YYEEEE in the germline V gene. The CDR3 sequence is CASTLGQLNYGYTF. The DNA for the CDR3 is TGTGCCAGCACCCTCGGACAGCTTAACTATGGCTACACCTTC.

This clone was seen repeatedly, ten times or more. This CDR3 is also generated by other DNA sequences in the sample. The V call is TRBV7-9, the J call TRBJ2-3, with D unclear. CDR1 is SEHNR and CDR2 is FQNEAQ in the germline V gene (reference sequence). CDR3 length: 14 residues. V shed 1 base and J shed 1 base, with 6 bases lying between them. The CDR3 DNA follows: TGTGCCAGCAGCTTAGTTTCGGGCACAGATACGCAGTATTTT. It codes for CASSLVSGTDTQYF.

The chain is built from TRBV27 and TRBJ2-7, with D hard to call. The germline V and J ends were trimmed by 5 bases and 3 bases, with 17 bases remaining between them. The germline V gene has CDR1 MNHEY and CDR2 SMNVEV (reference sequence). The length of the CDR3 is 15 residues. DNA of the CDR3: TGTGCCAGCAGTCCGGTCAGCGAGCCAAACTACGAGCAGTACTTC. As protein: CASSPVSEPNYEQYF.

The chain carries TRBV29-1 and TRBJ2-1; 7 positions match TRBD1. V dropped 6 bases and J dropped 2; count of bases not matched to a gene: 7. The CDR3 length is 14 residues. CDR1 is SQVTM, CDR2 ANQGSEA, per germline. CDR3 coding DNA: TGCAGCGTAAGCACAGGGGATCCCTACAATGAGCAGTTCTTC. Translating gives CSVSTGDPYNEQFF.

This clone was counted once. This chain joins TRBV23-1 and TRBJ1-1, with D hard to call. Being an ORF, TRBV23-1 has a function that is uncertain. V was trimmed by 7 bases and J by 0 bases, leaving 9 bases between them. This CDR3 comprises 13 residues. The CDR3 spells CASNLRMNTEAFF. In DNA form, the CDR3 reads TGCGCCAGCAATCTGCGTATGAACACTGAAGCTTTCTTT.

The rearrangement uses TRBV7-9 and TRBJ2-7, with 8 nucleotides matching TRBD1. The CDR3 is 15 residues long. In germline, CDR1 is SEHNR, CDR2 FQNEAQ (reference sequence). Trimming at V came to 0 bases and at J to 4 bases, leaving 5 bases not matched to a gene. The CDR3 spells CASSLATGVTYEQYF. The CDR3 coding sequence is TGTGCCAGCAGCTTAGCGACAGGGGTGACGTACGAGCAGTACTTC. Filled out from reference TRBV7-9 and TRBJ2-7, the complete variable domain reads DTGVSQNPRHKITKRGQNVTFRCDPISEHNRLYWYRQTLGQGPEFLTYFQNEAQLEKSRLLSDRFSAERPKGSFSTLEIQRTEQGDSAMYLCASSLATGVTYEQYFGPGTRLTVT.

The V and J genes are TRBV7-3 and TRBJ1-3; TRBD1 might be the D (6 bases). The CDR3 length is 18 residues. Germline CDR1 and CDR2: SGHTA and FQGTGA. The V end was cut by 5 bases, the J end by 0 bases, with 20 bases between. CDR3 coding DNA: TGTGCCAGCAGCCCCGGCCCCGACAGGCCCTACTCTGGAAACACCATATATTTT. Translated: CASSPGPDRPYSGNTIYF.

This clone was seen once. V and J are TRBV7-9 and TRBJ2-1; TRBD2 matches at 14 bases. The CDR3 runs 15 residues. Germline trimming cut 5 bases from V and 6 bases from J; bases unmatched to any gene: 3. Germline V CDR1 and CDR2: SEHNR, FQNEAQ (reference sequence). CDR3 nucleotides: TGTGCCAGCAGCCTAGGGACTAGCGGGGGCAATGAGCAGTTCTTC. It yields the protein CASSLGTSGGNEQFF.

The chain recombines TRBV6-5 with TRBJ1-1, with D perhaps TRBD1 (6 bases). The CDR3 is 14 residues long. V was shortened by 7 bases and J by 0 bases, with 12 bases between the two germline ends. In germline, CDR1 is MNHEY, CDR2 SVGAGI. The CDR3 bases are TGTGCCAGCAATAACAGGGCCCTGAACACTGAAGCTTTCTTT. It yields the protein CASNNRALNTEAFF.

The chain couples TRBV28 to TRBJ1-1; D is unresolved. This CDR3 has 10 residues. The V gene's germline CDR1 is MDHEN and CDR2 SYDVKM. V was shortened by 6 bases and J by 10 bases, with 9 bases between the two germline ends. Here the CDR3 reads CASRRERAFF. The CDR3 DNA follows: TGTGCCAGCAGGAGGGAGAGAGCTTTCTTT. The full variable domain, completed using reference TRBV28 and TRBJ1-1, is DVKVTQSSRYLVKRTGEKVFLECVQDMDHENMFWYRQDPGLGLRLIYFSYDVKMKEKGDIPEGYSVSREKKERFSLILESASTNQTSMYLCASRRERAFFGQGTRLTVV.

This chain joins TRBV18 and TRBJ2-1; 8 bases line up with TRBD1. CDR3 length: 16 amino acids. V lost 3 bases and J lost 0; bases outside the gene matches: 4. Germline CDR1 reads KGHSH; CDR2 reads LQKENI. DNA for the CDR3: TGTGCCAGCTCACCTCCAACAGGGGGCTCCTACAATGAGCAGTTCTTC. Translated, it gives CASSPPTGGSYNEQFF.

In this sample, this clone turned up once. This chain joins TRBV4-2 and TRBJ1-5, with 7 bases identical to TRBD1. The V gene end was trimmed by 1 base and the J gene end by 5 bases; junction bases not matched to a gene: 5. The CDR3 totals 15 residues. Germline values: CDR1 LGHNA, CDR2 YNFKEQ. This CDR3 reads CASSQVGGGDQPQHF. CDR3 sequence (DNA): TGTGCCAGCAGCCAAGTTGGAGGGGGCGATCAGCCCCAGCATTTT.